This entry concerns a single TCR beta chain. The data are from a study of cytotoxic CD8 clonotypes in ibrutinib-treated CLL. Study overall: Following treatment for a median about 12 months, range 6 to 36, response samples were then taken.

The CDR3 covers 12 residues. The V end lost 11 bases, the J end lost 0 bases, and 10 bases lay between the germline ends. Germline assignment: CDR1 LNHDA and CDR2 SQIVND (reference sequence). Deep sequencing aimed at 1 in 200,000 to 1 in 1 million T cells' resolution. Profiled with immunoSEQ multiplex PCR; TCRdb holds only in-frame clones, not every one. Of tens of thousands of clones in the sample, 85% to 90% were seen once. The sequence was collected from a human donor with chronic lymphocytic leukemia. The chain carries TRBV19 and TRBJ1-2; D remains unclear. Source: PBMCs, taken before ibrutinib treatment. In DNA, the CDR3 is TGTGCCCCCCCCCGGACTAACTATGGCTACACCTTC. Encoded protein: CAPPRTNYGYTF.